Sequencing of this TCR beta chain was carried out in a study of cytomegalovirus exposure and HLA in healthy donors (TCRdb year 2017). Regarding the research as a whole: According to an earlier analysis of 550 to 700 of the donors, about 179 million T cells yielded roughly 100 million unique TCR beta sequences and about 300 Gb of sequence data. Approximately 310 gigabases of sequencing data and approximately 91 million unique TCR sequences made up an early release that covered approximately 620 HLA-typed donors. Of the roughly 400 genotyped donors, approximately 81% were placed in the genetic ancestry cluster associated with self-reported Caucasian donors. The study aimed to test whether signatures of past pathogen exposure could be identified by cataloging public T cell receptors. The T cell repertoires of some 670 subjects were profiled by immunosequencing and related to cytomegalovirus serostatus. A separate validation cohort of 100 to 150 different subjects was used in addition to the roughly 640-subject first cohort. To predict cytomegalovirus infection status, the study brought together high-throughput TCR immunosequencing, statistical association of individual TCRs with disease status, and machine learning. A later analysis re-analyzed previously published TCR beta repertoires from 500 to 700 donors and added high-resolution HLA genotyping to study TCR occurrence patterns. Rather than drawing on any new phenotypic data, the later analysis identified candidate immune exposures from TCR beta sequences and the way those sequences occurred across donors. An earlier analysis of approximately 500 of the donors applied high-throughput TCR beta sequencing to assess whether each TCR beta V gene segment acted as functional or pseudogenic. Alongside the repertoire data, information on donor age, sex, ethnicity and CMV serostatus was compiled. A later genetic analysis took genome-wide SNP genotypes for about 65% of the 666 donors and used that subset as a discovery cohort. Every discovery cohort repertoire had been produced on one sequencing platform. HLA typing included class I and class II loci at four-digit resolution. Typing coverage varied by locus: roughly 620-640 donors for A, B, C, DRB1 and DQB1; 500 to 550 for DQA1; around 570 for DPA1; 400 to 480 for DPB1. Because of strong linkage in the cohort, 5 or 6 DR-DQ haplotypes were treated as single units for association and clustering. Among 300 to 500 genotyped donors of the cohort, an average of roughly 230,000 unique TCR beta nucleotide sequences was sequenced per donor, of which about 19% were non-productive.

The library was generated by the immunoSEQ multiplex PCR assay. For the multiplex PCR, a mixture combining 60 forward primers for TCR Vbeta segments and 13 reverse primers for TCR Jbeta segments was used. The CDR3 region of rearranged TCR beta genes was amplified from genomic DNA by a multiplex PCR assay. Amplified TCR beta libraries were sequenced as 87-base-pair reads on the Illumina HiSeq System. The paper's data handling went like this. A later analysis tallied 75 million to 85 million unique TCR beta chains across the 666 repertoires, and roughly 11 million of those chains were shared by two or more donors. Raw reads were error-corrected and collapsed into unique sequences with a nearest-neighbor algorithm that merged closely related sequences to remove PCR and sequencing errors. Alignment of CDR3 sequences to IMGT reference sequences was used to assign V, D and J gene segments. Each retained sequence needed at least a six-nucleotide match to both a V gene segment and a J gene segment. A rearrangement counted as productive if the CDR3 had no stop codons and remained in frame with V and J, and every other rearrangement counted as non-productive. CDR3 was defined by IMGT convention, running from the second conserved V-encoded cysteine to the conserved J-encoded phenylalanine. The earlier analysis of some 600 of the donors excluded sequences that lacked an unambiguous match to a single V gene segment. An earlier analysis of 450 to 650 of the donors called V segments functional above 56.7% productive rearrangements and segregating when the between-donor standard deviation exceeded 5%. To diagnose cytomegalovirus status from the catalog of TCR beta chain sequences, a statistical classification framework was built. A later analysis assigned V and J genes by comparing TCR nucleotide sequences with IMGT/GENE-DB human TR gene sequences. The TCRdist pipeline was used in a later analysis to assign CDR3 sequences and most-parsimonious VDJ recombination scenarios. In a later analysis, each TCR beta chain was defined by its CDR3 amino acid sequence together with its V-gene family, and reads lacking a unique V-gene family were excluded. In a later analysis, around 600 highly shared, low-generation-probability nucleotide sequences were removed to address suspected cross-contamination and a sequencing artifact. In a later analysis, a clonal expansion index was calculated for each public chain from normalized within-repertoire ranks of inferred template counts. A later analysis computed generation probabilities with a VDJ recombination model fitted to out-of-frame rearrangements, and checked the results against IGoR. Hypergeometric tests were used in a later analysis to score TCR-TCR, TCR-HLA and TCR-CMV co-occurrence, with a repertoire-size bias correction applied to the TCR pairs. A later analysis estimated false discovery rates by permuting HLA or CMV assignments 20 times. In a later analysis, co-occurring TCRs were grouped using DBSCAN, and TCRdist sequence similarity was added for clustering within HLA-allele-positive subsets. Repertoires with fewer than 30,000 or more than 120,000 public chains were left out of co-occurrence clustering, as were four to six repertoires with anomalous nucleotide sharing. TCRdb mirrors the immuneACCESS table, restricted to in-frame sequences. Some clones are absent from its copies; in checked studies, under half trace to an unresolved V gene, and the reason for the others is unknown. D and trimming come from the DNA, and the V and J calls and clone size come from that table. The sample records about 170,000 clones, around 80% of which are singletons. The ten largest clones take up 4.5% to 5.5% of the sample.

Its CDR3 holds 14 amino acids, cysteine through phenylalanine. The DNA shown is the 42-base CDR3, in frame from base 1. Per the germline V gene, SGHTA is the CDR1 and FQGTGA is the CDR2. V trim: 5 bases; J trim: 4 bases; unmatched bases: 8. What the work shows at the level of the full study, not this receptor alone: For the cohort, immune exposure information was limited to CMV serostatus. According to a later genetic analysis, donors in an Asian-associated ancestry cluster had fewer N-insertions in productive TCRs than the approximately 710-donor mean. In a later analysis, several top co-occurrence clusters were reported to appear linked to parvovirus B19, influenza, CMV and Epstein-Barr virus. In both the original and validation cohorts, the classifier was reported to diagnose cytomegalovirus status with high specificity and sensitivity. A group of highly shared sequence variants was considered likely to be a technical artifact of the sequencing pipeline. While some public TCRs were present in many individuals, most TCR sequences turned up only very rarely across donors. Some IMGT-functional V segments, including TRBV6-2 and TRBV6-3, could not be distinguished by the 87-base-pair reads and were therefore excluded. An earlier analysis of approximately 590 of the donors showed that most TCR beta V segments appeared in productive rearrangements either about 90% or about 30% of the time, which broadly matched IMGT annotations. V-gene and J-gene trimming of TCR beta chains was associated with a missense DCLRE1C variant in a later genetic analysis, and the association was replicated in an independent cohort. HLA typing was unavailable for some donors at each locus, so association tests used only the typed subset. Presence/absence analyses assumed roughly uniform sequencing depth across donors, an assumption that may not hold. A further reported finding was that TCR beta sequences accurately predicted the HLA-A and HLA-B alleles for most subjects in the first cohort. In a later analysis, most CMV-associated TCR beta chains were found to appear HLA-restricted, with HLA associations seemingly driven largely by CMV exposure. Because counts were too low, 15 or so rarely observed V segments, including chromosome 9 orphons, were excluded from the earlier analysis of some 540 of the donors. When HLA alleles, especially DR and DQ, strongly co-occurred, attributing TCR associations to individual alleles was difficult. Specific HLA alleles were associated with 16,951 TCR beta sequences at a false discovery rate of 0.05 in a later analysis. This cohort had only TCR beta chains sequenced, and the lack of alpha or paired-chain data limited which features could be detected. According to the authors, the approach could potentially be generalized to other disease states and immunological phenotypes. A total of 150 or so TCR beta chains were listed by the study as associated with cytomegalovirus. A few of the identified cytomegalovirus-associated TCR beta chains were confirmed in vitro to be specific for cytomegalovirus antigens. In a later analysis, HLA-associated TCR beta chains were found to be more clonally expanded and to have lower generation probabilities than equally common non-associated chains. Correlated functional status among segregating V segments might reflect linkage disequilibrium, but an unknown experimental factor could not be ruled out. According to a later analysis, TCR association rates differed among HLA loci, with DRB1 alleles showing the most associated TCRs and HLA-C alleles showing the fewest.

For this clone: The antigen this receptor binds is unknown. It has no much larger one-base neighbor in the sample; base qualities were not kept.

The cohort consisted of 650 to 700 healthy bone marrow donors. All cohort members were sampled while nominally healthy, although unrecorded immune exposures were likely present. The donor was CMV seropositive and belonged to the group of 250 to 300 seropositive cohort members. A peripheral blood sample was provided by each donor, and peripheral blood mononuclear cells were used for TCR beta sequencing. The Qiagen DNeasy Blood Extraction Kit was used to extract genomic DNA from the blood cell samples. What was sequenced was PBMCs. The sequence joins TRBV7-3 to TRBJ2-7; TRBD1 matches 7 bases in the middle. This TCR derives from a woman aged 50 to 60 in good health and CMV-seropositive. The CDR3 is CASSRTGDYYEQYF. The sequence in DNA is TGTGCCAGCAGCCGGACAGGCGACTATTACGAGCAGTACTTC.